These 13 T cell receptor beta chains came from one sample sequenced in a study of shared clonotypes between healthy human individuals. Here immunoSEQ multiplex PCR was the method, and the copy in TCRdb shows in-frame clones only, minus some. This table holds about 2.3 million clones, roughly 90% found once. Specimen: naive CD4+ T cells from PBMCs. Subset given: CD45RA+ positively selected. Source of these receptors: a man younger than 35 in good health. Some clones in this sample may be carry-over from other donors' samples.

The V gene is TRBV7-9, the J gene TRBJ2-1; 14 bases fit TRBD2. From germline, CDR1 is SEHNR and CDR2 FQNEAQ (reference sequence). This CDR3 is built from 15 residues. V gave up 7 bases and J gave up 15 bases; unmatched junction bases: 14. DNA for the CDR3: TGTGCCAGCAACTCCGGGACTAGCGGGAGCAGGTTGTGGTTCTTC. Protein sequence: CASNSGTSGSRLWFF. Supplemented by reference TRBV7-9 and TRBJ2-1, the full variable domain reads DTGVSQNPRHKITKRGQNVTFRCDPISEHNRLYWYRQTLGQGPEFLTYFQNEAQLEKSRLLSDRFSAERPKGSFSTLEIQRTEQGDSAMYLCASNSGTSGSRLWFFGPGTRLTVL.

The rearrangement links TRBV27 to TRBJ2-7, with a weak D call TRBD1 (6 bases). The germline V gene encodes CDR1 MNHEY and CDR2 SMNVEV (reference sequence). V gave up 0 bases and J gave up 4 bases, with 13 bases separating them. This CDR3 spans 15 amino acids. The CDR3 loop reads CASSLSYGQTYEQYF. In nucleotides, the CDR3 is TGTGCCAGCAGTTTATCGTACGGACAGACGTACGAGCAGTACTTC.

The rearrangement uses TRBV29-1 and TRBJ1-4; weak D call: TRBD1 (5 bases). The CDR3 has 14 residues. Germline V gene lookup returns CDR1 SQVTM and CDR2 ANQGSEA. V was pared by 3 bases and J by 2 bases, with 10 bases between. CDR3 DNA sequence: TGCAGCGTTGATGTCGAGGGGACTAATGAAAAACTGTTTTTT. This gives the protein CSVDVEGTNEKLFF. Based on the CDR3 plus reference TRBV29-1 and TRBJ1-4, the full variable domain is SAVISQKPSRDICQRGTSLTIQCQVDSQVTMMFWYRQQPGQSLTLIATANQGSEATYESGFVIDKFPISRPNLTFSTLTVSNMSPEDSSIYLCSVDVEGTNEKLFFGSGTQLSVL.

The chain joins TRBV7-9 to TRBJ2-1, with 11 bases that match TRBD2. The V and J ends lost 5 bases and 0 bases, in that order; junction bases with no gene match: 9. Germline CDR1 SEHNR, CDR2 FQNEAQ (reference sequence). This CDR3 is built from 18 residues. DNA for the CDR3: TGTGCCAGCAGCCTTAAATTGACTAGCGGGACCTCCTACAATGAGCAGTTCTTC. It translates to CASSLKLTSGTSYNEQFF.

CDR3 DNA sequence: TGTGCCAGCTCACCACCCGCGGGGCCCCCCTACGAGCAGTACTTC. It specifies CASSPPAGPPYEQYF. The J gene is TRBJ2-7, the V gene TRBV18; D perhaps matches TRBD2 (6 bases). There are 15 residues in the CDR3. With 0 bases removed from V and 2 bases from J, the gap between germline ends came to 11 bases. Per the germline V gene, CDR1 is KGHSH and CDR2 is LQKENI. Drawing the rest from reference TRBV18 and TRBJ2-7, the complete variable domain is NAGVMQNPRHLVRRRGQEARLRCSPMKGHSHVYWYRQLPEEGLKFMVYLQKENIIDESGMPKERFSAEFPKEGPSILRIQQVVRGDSAAYFCASSPPAGPPYEQYFGPGTRLTVT.

This clone is a singleton in its sample. The J gene is TRBJ1-2, the V gene TRBV19, with 9 bases fitting TRBD1. Trimming took 7 bases from V and 0 from J; bases not matched to a gene: 3. This CDR3 is built from 14 residues. Germline CDR1 LNHDA, CDR2 SQIVND (reference sequence). CDR3: CASTGTGTNYGYTF. As DNA, the CDR3 is TGTGCCAGTACCGGGACAGGGACTAACTATGGCTACACCTTC.

This clone was counted only a few times. The J gene is TRBJ1-3, the V gene TRBV11-2, with unresolved D. From germline, CDR1 is SGHAT and CDR2 FQNNGV. Deletions cut 1 base from V and 4 bases from J, with 8 bases between. The CDR3 length is 14 residues. CDR3 amino acids: CASSLVPQGNTIYF. The CDR3 DNA is TGTGCCAGCAGCTTAGTCCCCCAAGGAAACACCATATATTTT.

The chain employs TRBV9 and TRBJ2-2, with TRBD2 identical over 9 bases. This CDR3 contains 16 residues. J was trimmed by 6 bases and V by 0 bases; bases with no gene match: 6. CDR1 and CDR2 (germline): SGDLS, YYNGEE. CDR3 bases: TGTGCCAGCAGCGTAGCCTCGGGACTAGCCGCCGGGGAGCTGTTTTTT. As protein: CASSVASGLAAGELFF.

V usage is TRBV7-3 and J usage is TRBJ2-3; 7 bases fit TRBD2. With 1 base clipped from V and 4 bases from J, the junction kept 5 bases outside the gene matches. Germline values: CDR1 SGHTA, CDR2 FQGTGA. This CDR3 comprises 15 residues. CDR3 in amino acids: CASSLMAGDADTQYF. In DNA, the CDR3 is TGTGCCAGCAGCTTAATGGCGGGAGACGCAGATACGCAGTATTTT.

J is TRBJ2-7 and V is TRBV19; 9 bases align to TRBD2. The ends lost 4 bases at V and 5 bases at J; junction bases unmatched: 9. The CDR3 covers 15 residues. The germline V gene has CDR1 LNHDA and CDR2 SQIVND (reference sequence). The CDR3 bases are TGTGCCAGTAGTAGTACTGGCGGGAGGGGCCACGAGCAGTACTTC. Amino acid sequence: CASSSTGGRGHEQYF.

The chain has TRBV4-1 and TRBJ1-2; 10 bases line up with TRBD1. The CDR3 runs to 19 residues. CDR1 MGHRA and CDR2 YSYEKL come from the germline V gene. The V and J ends lost 0 bases and 5 bases, in that order; junction bases with no gene match: 15. DNA for the CDR3: TGCGCCAGCAGCCAAGAAAAGACAGGGGGCCCAACGGGGATATATGGCTACACCTTC. Translation: CASSQEKTGGPTGIYGYTF.

The chain couples TRBV5-1 to TRBJ1-4; TRBD1 might be the D (6 bases). This CDR3 has 15 residues. Germline assignment: CDR1 SGHRS and CDR2 YFSETQ. V was cut by 1 base and J by 7 bases, with 14 bases left in between. CDR3 bases: TGCGCCAGCAGCTTGCTTCAGGGGAGCATTGAAAAACTGTTTTTT. Amino acid sequence: CASSLLQGSIEKLFF.

The genes are TRBV29-1 and TRBJ2-1, with D tentatively TRBD2 (6 bases). The CDR3 sequence is 14 residues long. V lost 4 bases to trimming and J lost 7 bases, with 17 bases between them. The germline gives CDR1 SQVTM, CDR2 ANQGSEA. CDR3: CSVVRDSRTNEQFF. The CDR3, as DNA: TGCAGCGTTGTTAGGGACTCACGCACGAATGAGCAGTTCTTC.